This T cell receptor (beta chain) was documented in a study of shared clonotypes between healthy human individuals. Broader study findings: It was anticipated that sequencing depth would influence how many clonotypes donors shared.

In germline, CDR1 is LGHNA, CDR2 YNFKEQ. This CDR3 is 19 amino acids long. J was trimmed by 5 bases and V by 0 bases; bases with no gene match: 11. Details on this clone: No antigen is known for it.

The authors ran the assay at deep level. Sequenced by immunoSEQ multiplex PCR; TCRdb stores in-frame clones only, minus some. The top ten hold roughly 0.35% of the sample, which has approximately 1.5 million clones, approximately 98.5% seen once. Sequencing was done on a sample of naive CD4+ T cells sorted from blood. Subset meaning: CD45RA+ positively selected. The origin of this receptor is a man aged 25 to 40 in good health. This rearrangement joins TRBV4-2 to TRBJ2-5; 14 bases match TRBD2. The CDR3 sequence: CASSQDLRTSGRPWETQYF. For the CDR3, the DNA is TGTGCCAGCAGCCAAGATCTCCGGACTAGCGGGAGGCCTTGGGAGACCCAGTACTTC.